This entry lists 3 T cell receptor beta chains sequenced from one sample in a study of blood T cell repertoires in COVID-19. Here immunoSEQ multiplex PCR was the method, and the copy in TCRdb shows in-frame clones only, minus some. The repertoire holds approximately 240,000 clones, with 70% to 90% as singletons. The material sequenced was peripheral blood. All receptors come from a woman aged 60 to 75 with active or convalescent COVID-19.

The chain employs TRBV5-1 and TRBJ2-1; D perhaps matches TRBD1 (5 bases). The CDR3 has 14 residues. V was clipped by 0 bases and J by 5 bases, with 9 bases between them. Germline assignment: CDR1 SGHRS and CDR2 YFSETQ. CDR3 protein: CASSLDDRNNEQFF. The CDR3 bases are TGCGCCAGCAGCTTGGATGACAGAAACAATGAGCAGTTCTTC.

The chain is built from TRBV2 and TRBJ2-3, with D tentatively TRBD1 (5 bases). The CDR3 consists of 15 residues. V dropped 1 base and J dropped 0 bases, with 8 bases sitting between them. Germline CDR1 and CDR2: SNHLY and FYNNEI. The CDR3 DNA reads TGTGCCAGCAGTGAAGATAGGGGTAGCACAGATACGCAGTATTTT. It is translated as CASSEDRGSTDTQYF.

The sample holds a few counts of this clone. This chain's CDR3 is CASRLATLDEQFF. In DNA form, the CDR3 reads TGCGCCAGCAGACTAGCGACCTTAGATGAGCAGTTCTTC. V gene TRBV5-1 combines with J gene TRBJ2-1, with 7 positions matching TRBD2. Per germline, CDR1 SGHRS and CDR2 YFSETQ. Trimming removed 5 bases from V and 8 bases from J; junction bases left unmatched: 7. CDR3 length equals 13 residues.